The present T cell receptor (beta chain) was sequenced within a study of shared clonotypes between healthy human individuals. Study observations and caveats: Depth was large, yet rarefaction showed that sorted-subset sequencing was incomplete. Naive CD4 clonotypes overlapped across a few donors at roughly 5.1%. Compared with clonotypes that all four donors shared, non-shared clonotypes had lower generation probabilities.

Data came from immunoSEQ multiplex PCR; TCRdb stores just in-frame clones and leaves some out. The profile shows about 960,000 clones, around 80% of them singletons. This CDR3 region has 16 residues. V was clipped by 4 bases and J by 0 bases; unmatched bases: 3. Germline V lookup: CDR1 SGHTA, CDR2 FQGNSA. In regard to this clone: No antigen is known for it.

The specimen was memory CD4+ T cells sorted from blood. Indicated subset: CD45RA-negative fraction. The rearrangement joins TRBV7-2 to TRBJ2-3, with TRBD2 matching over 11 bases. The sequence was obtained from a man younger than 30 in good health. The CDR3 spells CASSYPSGGSTDTQYF. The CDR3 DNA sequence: TGTGCCAGCAGCTACCCTAGCGGGGGGAGCACAGATACGCAGTATTTT.